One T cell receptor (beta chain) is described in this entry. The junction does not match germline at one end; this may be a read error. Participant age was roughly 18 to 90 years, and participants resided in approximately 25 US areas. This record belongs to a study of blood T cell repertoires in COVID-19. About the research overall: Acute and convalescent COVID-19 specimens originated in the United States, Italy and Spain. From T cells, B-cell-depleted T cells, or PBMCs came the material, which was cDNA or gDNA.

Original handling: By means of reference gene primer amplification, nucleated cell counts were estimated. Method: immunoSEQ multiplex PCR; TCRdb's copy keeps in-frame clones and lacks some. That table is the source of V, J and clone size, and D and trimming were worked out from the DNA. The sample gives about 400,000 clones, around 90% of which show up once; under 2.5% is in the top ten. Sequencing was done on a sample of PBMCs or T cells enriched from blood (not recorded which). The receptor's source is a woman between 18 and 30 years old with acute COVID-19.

Written as DNA, the CDR3 is TGCGCCAGCAGCTTGGCGGGGAGGGAGTCCCCAGATTTT. It codes for CASSLAGRESPDF. The gene calls are TRBV5-1 and TRBJ2-3; 7 nucleotides align to TRBD2. Germline-derived CDR1 and CDR2 are SGHRS and YFSETQ. The CDR3 consists of 13 residues.